Shown below are 16 T cell receptor beta chains from a single sample sequenced in a study of blood T cell repertoires in COVID-19. This table comes from immunoSEQ multiplex PCR, and its TCRdb copy is limited to in-frame clones, with some not included. Of 250,000 to 350,000 clones listed, around 90% are singletons. Sequences were obtained from peripheral blood. The source is a man younger than 35 with active or convalescent COVID-19.

The V call is TRBV27, the J call TRBJ2-1, with TRBD1 matching 8 bases. V shed 7 bases, J shed 8 bases, and the junction held 13 bases outside the gene matches. CDR3 length: 15 residues. Germline V gives CDR1 MNHEY, CDR2 SMNVEV (reference sequence). The CDR3 sequence: CASKSQDRAGDEQFF. CDR3 in DNA: TGTGCCAGCAAATCTCAGGACAGGGCCGGAGATGAGCAGTTCTTC.

This clone appeared once. CDR3: CASSITGGLTSYEQYF. Written as DNA, the CDR3 is TGCGCCAGCAGCATAACAGGGGGGTTAACCTCCTACGAGCAGTACTTC. The gene calls are TRBV5-1 and TRBJ2-7; 8 bases align to TRBD1. The V gene's germline CDR1 is SGHRS and CDR2 YFSETQ. J was trimmed by 0 bases and V by 4 bases; bases with no gene match: 9. The CDR3 runs to 16 residues. The variable domain in full, completed from reference TRBV5-1 and TRBJ2-7, reads KAGVTQTPRYLIKTRGQQVTLSCSPISGHRSVSWYQQTPGQGLQFLFEYFSETQRNKGNFPGRFSGRQFSNSRSEMNVSTLELGDSALYLCASSITGGLTSYEQYFGPGTRLTVT.

This chain uses TRBV28 with TRBJ1-2, with D possibly being TRBD1 (6 bases). V was clipped by 4 bases and J by 4 bases, with 16 bases between them. Per germline, CDR1 MDHEN and CDR2 SYDVKM. The CDR3 loop spans 15 amino acids. The DNA for the CDR3 is TGTGCCAGCAGTTCACAGGGTCTCAGTTTCTATGGCTACACCTTC. This translates into CASSSQGLSFYGYTF.

V usage is TRBV6-5 and J usage is TRBJ1-1; tentatively, D is TRBD1 (5 bases). The germline V and J ends were trimmed by 6 bases and 3 bases, with 11 bases remaining between them. Germline CDR1 is MNHEY and CDR2 is SVGAGI. The CDR3 length is 13 residues. For the CDR3, the DNA is TGTGCCAGCAGCGTGGGAGGGGACACTGAAGCTTTCTTT. Its translation: CASSVGGDTEAFF.

This clone was observed a few times. This sequence joins TRBV14 and TRBJ1-2; TRBD1 is a possible D gene (6 bases). The CDR3 runs 15 residues. The V gene's germline CDR1 is SGHDN and CDR2 FVKESK. The V and J ends lost 0 bases and 3 bases respectively, with 11 bases between them. CDR3: CASSQDTGWYYGYTF. The CDR3 nucleotides are TGTGCCAGCAGCCAAGATACAGGGTGGTACTATGGCTACACCTTC.

V gene TRBV7-2 combines with J gene TRBJ1-2; D is possibly TRBD1 (6 bases). CDR1 and CDR2 from the germline V gene are SGHTA and FQGNSA. V was pared by 0 bases and J by 1 base, with 15 bases between. The CDR3 has 17 residues. Here the CDR3 DNA reads TGTGCCAGCAGCTTAGCTTTCTTTCAGGGACATAACTATGGCTACACCTTC. It specifies CASSLAFFQGHNYGYTF.

V usage is TRBV18 and J usage is TRBJ2-7; TRBD1 might be the D (6 bases). Looked up from germline, CDR1 is KGHSH and CDR2 is LQKENI. The V and J ends lost 0 bases and 4 bases respectively, with 16 bases between them. The CDR3 length is 16 residues. CDR3 in amino acids: CASSPPARTDFYEQYF. Here the CDR3 DNA reads TGTGCCAGCTCACCACCGGCACGGACAGACTTTTACGAGCAGTACTTC. The full variable domain, rest sourced from reference TRBV18 and TRBJ2-7, is NAGVMQNPRHLVRRRGQEARLRCSPMKGHSHVYWYRQLPEEGLKFMVYLQKENIIDESGMPKERFSAEFPKEGPSILRIQQVVRGDSAAYFCASSPPARTDFYEQYFGPGTRLTVT.

V gene TRBV2 combines with J gene TRBJ2-5; 8 bases match TRBD1. CDR1 is SNHLY, CDR2 FYNNEI, per germline. After removal of 4 bases from V and 5 bases from J, the junction contained 3 bases not matched to a gene. This CDR3 comprises 13 residues. CDR3 region: CASSGTGGETQYF. Here the CDR3 DNA reads TGTGCCAGCAGTGGAACAGGGGGGGAGACCCAGTACTTC.

The genes are TRBV20-1 and TRBJ2-1; 8 nucleotides align to TRBD2. There are 16 residues in the CDR3. CDR1 is DFQATT, CDR2 SNEGSKA, per germline (reference sequence). Unmatched junction bases numbered 9, after V lost 3 bases and J lost 2 bases. CDR3 sequence (DNA): TGCAGTGCTAGTGAACTAGCGGCTTACGCCTACAATGAGCAGTTCTTC. Amino acid sequence: CSASELAAYAYNEQFF.

The V gene is TRBV9, the J gene TRBJ2-2; 8 nucleotides line up with TRBD1. The CDR3 totals 15 residues. V lost 3 bases and J lost 1; bases outside the gene matches: 2. Germline values: CDR1 SGDLS, CDR2 YYNGEE. CDR3 DNA sequence: TGTGCCAGCAGCGCCGGGACAGGGAACACCGGGGAGCTGTTTTTT. It translates to CASSAGTGNTGELFF. The variable domain in full, with the rest retrieved from reference TRBV9 and TRBJ2-2, is DSGVTQTPKHLITATGQRVTLRCSPRSGDLSVYWYQQSLDQGLQFLIQYYNGEERAKGNILERFSAQQFPDLHSELNLSSLELGDSALYFCASSAGTGNTGELFFGEGSRLTVL.

The chain has TRBV2 and TRBJ1-1; D gene ambiguous. Per germline, CDR1 SNHLY and CDR2 FYNNEI. Trimming removed 5 bases at V and 0 bases at J, with 7 bases between. The CDR3 consists of 13 residues. The CDR3 sequence: CASSLTVNTEAFF. CDR3 DNA: TGTGCCAGCAGTCTTACAGTGAACACTGAAGCTTTCTTT.

The rearrangement uses TRBV6-2 or TRBV6-3 and TRBJ2-3; 9 bases are a match to TRBD2. This CDR3 region has 17 residues. The V and J ends lost 2 bases and 2 bases, in that order; junction bases with no gene match: 8. Germline-derived CDR1 and CDR2 are MNHEY and SVGEGT. CDR3 nucleotides: TGTGCCAGCAGTTACGACGGGACTAGCCGGTCCACAGATACGCAGTATTTT. Translation gives CASSYDGTSRSTDTQYF.

The DNA for the CDR3 is TGCGCCAGCAGCCCCGTAGGACAGTTCGGAGACTACGAGCAGTACTTC. This sequence encodes CASSPVGQFGDYEQYF. This chain uses TRBV5-1 with TRBJ2-7; TRBD1 is a possible D gene (6 bases). The CDR3 totals 16 residues. V lost 4 bases to trimming and J lost 3 bases, with 20 bases between them. Germline CDR1 is SGHRS and CDR2 is YFSETQ.

The chain employs TRBV19 and TRBJ1-5; a possible D gene is TRBD1 (6 bases). The CDR3 loop spans 16 amino acids. V shed 3 bases and J shed 9 bases, with 21 bases lying between them. CDR1 and CDR2 from the germline V gene are LNHDA and SQIVND (reference sequence). CDR3 DNA sequence: TGTGCCAGTAGTATCCCACCGGGACAAGGAGACCGGCCCCAGCATTTT. Its translation: CASSIPPGQGDRPQHF.

This clone was detected a few times. J is TRBJ2-1 and V is TRBV7-2; D might be TRBD1 (5 bases). This CDR3 is built from 13 residues. The V and J ends lost 3 bases and 8 bases respectively, with 11 bases between them. The germline CDR1 and CDR2 sequences are SGHTA and FQGNSA. In DNA form, the CDR3 reads TGTGCCAGCAGCTTTGTACAGGTTCATGAGCAGTTCTTC. Protein sequence: CASSFVQVHEQFF.

V usage is TRBV6-5 and J usage is TRBJ1-3; D not certain. CDR1 is MNHEY and CDR2 is SVGAGI in the germline V gene. The CDR3 has 15 residues. Trimming stripped 2 bases from V and 4 bases from J, with 12 bases between. The CDR3 is CASSYDSVPGNTIYF. Written as DNA, the CDR3 is TGTGCCAGCAGTTACGATAGTGTACCCGGAAACACCATATATTTT.